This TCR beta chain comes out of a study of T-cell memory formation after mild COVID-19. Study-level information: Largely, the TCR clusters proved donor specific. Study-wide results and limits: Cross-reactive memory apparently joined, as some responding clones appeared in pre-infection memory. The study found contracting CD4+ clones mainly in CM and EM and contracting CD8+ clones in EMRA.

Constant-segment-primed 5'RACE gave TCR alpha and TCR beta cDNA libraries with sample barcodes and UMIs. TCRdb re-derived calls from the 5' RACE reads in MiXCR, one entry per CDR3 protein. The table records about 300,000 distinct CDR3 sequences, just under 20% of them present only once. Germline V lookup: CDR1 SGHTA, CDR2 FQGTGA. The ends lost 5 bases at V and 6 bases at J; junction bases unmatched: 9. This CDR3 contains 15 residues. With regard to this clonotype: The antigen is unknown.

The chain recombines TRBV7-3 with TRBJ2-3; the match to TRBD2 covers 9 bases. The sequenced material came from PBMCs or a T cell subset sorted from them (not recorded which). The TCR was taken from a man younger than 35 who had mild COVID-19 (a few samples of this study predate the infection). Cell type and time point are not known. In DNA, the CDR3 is TGTGCCAGCAGCCGATATAGCGGGGGCCTCGATACGCAGTATTTT. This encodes CASSRYSGGLDTQYF.